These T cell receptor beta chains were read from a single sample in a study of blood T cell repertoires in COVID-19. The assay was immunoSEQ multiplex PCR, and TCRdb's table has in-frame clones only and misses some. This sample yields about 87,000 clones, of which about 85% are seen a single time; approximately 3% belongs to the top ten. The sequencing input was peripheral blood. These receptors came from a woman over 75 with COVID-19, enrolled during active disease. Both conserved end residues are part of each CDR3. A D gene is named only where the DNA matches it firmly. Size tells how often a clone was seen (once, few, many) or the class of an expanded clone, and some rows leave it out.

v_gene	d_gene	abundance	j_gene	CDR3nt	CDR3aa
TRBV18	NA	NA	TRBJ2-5	TGTGCCAGCTCACCGCGGACGGGGGAGCAGAATTGGGAGACCCAGTACTTC	CASSPRTGEQNWETQYF
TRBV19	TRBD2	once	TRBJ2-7	TGTGCCAGTAGTCCCTCCGCCGGGACTATTCCCTACGAGCAGTACTTC	CASSPSAGTIPYEQYF
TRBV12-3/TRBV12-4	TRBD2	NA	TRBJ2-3	TGTGCCAGCGAAGCGGGGGGAACGCAGTATTTT	CASEAGGTQYF
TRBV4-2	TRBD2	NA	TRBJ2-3	TGTGCCAGCAGCCAAGGTAGCGGGGGGGCCGTGGCAGATACGCAGTATTTT	CASSQGSGGAVADTQYF
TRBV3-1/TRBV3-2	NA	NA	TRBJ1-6	TGTGCCAGCAGCCTGAGACAGAATTCACCCCTCCACTTT	CASSLRQNSPLHF
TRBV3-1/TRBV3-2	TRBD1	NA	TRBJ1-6	TGTGCCAGCAGAAAACAGGGGAAGAATTCACCCCTCCACTTT	CASRKQGKNSPLHF
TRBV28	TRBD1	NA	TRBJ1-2	TGTGCCAGCAGAGGGACAGGGTTATTGGGCTACACCTTC	CASRGTGLLGYTF
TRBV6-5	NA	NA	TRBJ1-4	TGTGCCAGCAGGCCGGGTGAGGTTGAAAAACTGTTTTTT	CASRPGEVEKLFF
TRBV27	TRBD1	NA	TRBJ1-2	TGTGCCACCTTCCGGACAGGCGACTATGGCTACACCTTC	CATFRTGDYGYTF
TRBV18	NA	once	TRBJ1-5	TGTGCCAGCTCACCAAGACAGGAAACTTATCAGCCCCAGCATTTT	CASSPRQETYQPQHF
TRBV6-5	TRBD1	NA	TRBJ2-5	TGTGCCAGCAGTTACGGCCCAGCAGGGGGCGCGAAGACCCAGTACTTC	CASSYGPAGGAKTQYF
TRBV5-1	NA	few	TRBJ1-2	TGCGCCAGCAGCCTAGACGGTTATGGCTACACCTTC	CASSLDGYGYTF
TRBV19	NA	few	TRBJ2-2	TGTGCCAGTAGTATAAATCGGCGGAGCGGGACCGGGGAGCTGTTTTTT	CASSINRRSGTGELFF
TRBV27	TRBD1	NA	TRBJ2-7	TGTGCCAGCAGTTTTTTGGGACAGGGAGGATACGAGCAGTACTTC	CASSFLGQGGYEQYF
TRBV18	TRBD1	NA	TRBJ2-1	TGTGCCAGCTCACCATCGCCGGGACAGGTATACAATGAGCAGTTCTTC	CASSPSPGQVYNEQFF
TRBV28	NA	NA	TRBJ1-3	TGTGCCAGCACCCCGGATAGACGCGGAGAGGACTCTGGAAACACCATATATTTT	CASTPDRRGEDSGNTIYF
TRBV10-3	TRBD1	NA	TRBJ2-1	TGTGCCATCAGTGCCGGGACAGGGGGGATCAATGAGCAGTTCTTC	CAISAGTGGINEQFF
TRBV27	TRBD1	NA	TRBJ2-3	TGTGCCAGCAGCCAATGGGCAGGGGGAGATGCAGATACGCAGTATTTT	CASSQWAGGDADTQYF
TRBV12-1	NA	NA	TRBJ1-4	TGTGCCAGCAGCTTTTATTCCTCGGGACAGGATCTAACTGGGAAGGGTTTCAATGAAAAACTGTTTTTT	CASSFYSSGQDLTGKGFNEKLFF
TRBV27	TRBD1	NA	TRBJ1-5	TGTGCCAGCAGGGGACAGGACCTCAATCAGCCCCAGCATTTT	CASRGQDLNQPQHF
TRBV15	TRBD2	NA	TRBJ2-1	TGTGCCACCAGCCCCTACGGACTAGCGGACAATGAGCAGTTCTTC	CATSPYGLADNEQFF
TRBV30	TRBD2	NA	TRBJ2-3	TGTGCCTGGAGTTTGGGGGGGTACACAGATACGCAGTATTTT	CAWSLGGYTDTQYF
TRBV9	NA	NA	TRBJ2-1	TGTGCCAGCAGCGTAGGGAGCTCCTACAATGAGCAGTTCTTC	CASSVGSSYNEQFF
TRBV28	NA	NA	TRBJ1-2	TGTGCCAGCAGTTTAGGGCCAGAAATCTATGGCTACACCTTC	CASSLGPEIYGYTF
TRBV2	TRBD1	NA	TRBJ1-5	TGTGCCAGCAGTGTGGACAGGGCGGAAAATCAGCCCCAGCATTTT	CASSVDRAENQPQHF
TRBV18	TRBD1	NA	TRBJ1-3	TGTGCCAGCTCACCAACGACAGGGGACTCTGGAAACACCATATATTTT	CASSPTTGDSGNTIYF
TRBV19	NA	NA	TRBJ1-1	TGTGCCAGTAGTATAGGCGGACAGTTGAACACTGAAGCTTTCTTT	CASSIGGQLNTEAFF
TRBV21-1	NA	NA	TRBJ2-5	TGTGCCAGCAGTGGCCGGACTACCTCTTGGTACCAAGAGACCCAGTACTTC	CASSGRTTSWYQETQYF
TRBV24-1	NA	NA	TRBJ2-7	TGTGCCGGGGCGAGGTACGAGCAGTACTTC	CAGARYEQYF
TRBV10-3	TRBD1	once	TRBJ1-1	TGTGCCATCAGGGGGACAGGGTACACTGAAGCTTTCTTT	CAIRGTGYTEAFF
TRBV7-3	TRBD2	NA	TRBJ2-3	TGTGCCAGCAGCTCTAGCGGGAGGGCCGCAGATACGCAGTATTTT	CASSSSGRAADTQYF
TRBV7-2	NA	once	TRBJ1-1	TGTGCCAGCAGCTTATTTGAGGGAAACACTGAAGCTTTCTTT	CASSLFEGNTEAFF
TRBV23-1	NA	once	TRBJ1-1	TGCGCCAGCAGTCGTGGAGAGAACACTGAAGCTTTCTTT	CASSRGENTEAFF